This T cell receptor (beta chain) derives from a study of shared clonotypes between healthy human individuals. Libraries were prepared by immunoSEQ multiplex PCR; TCRdb keeps only in-frame clonotypes and omits some of them. Here the sample spans some 2 million clones, roughly 94% being singletons. With 0 bases removed from V and 9 bases from J, the gap between germline ends came to 12 bases. The germline V gene has CDR1 LNHNV and CDR2 YYDKDF (reference sequence). The CDR3 runs 15 residues. Naive CD8 cells, CD45RO-negative and positively selected for CCR7, excluded terminally differentiated effector memory CD45RA+ cells.

The V call is TRBV15, the J call TRBJ1-6; D is uncertain. This clonotype was sampled from a young man in good health. The sample taken for sequencing was naive CD8+ T cells sorted from blood. CDR3 DNA sequence: TGTGCCACCAGCAGAGATAAGGGAAGTAGTTCACCCCTCCACTTT. It codes for CATSRDKGSSSPLHF.